A single sample gave rise to the 27 T cell receptor beta chains below, sequenced in a study of CD8+CD57+ T cells in acquired aplastic anemia. Patients included in sequencing had previously demonstrated CD8+CD57+ cell expansion by flow cytometry. The use of genomic DNA as template underpinned the TCR beta VDJ and CDR3 profiling. TCRdb redid the calling of the reads with MiXCR, one entry per CDR3 protein. Among about 200,000 distinct CDR3 sequences listed, over 40% were seen once. Sequenced: sorted CD4+, CD8+, or CD8+CD57+ T cells (not recorded which) from PBMCs. These receptor sequences come from a human donor with aplastic anemia.

The chain employs TRBV20-1 and TRBJ2-7, with 10 bases aligning to TRBD1. Germline CDR1 is DFQATT and CDR2 is SNEGSKA (reference sequence). The ends lost 3 bases at V and 3 bases at J; junction bases unmatched: 5. The CDR3 has 14 amino acids. CDR3 in DNA: TGCAGTGCTAGGGAGGACAGGGGGGGCTACGAGCAGTACTTC. Amino acids: CSAREDRGGYEQYF.

The chain couples TRBV7-3 to TRBJ2-2, with 8 bases identical to TRBD2. Germline values: CDR1 SGHTA, CDR2 FQGTGA. V lost 3 bases to trimming and J lost 4 bases; unmatched junction nucleotides: 1. CDR3 length: 14 amino acids. CDR3 sequence reads: CASSFGGATGELFF. CDR3 DNA sequence: TGTGCCAGCAGCTTCGGGGGGGCCACCGGGGAGCTGTTTTTT. Supplemented by reference TRBV7-3 and TRBJ2-2, the full variable domain reads GAGVSQTPSNKVTEKGKYVELRCDPISGHTALYWYRQSLGQGPEFLIYFQGTGAADDSGLPNDRFFAVRPEGSVSTLKIQRTERGDSAVYLCASSFGGATGELFFGEGSRLTVL.

This clonotype occurred once. This chain uses TRBV5-1 with TRBJ2-7; tentatively, D is TRBD1 (6 bases). Germline CDR1 and CDR2: SGHRS and YFSETQ. The CDR3 totals 16 residues. With 2 bases removed from V and 3 bases from J, the gap between germline ends came to 18 bases. The CDR3 DNA sequence: TGCGCCAGCAGCTTACAAATAGGACAGCGAGTCTACGAGCAGTACTTC. The encoded protein is CASSLQIGQRVYEQYF.

This clonotype has a count of ten or more. V usage is TRBV6-6 and J usage is TRBJ2-5; D may be TRBD1 or TRBD2 (5 bases each). Per the germline V gene, CDR1 is MNHNY and CDR2 is SVGAGI (reference sequence). CDR3 size: 14 residues. Between the trimmed V and J ends, which lost 7 bases and 2 bases, there was a span of 14 bases. The CDR3 sequence: CASNRGSKQETQYF. The CDR3 DNA is TGTGCCAGCAACCGGGGCTCTAAACAAGAGACCCAGTACTTC.

The chain combines TRBV15 with TRBJ1-5; possible D gene TRBD1, 5 bases. Trimming took off 3 bases at V and 6 bases at J, with 18 bases between the two ends. Germline CDR1 LNHNV, CDR2 YYDKDF (reference sequence). The CDR3 has 16 amino acids. This CDR3 is CATSRIEGKYSQPQHF. The CDR3 DNA reads as TGTGCCACCAGCAGGATTGAGGGGAAATATAGTCAGCCCCAGCATTTT.

This clonotype was detected many times. Compared with germline, one end of the junction differs, possibly owing to a read error. The gene calls are TRBV3-1 and TRBJ2-5, with D possibly being TRBD1 (6 bases). The germline V gene encodes CDR1 LGHDT and CDR2 YNNKEL (reference sequence). The CDR3 loop spans 12 amino acids. The CDR3, as DNA: TGTGCCAGCAGCCAAGAGGACAGAATGTGGAACTTC. Protein sequence: CASSQEDRMWNF.

Many counts were recorded for this clonotype. J is TRBJ2-1 and V is TRBV7-3, with D perhaps matching TRBD1 or TRBD2 (5 bases each). Trimming stripped 1 base from V and 5 bases from J, with 9 bases between. Germline loops: CDR1 SGHTA, CDR2 FQGTGA. This CDR3 spans 14 amino acids. CDR3 nucleotide sequence: TGTGCCAGCAGCTTAATGGTGGGGGACAATGAGCAGTTCTTC. Translated: CASSLMVGDNEQFF.

CDR3 DNA sequence: TGCAGTGCTAGAGATCGGGGGAGGGAGGCAGATACGCAGTATTTT. Translating gives CSARDRGREADTQYF. The chain recombines TRBV20-1 with TRBJ2-3; 7 bases are a match to TRBD2. The CDR3 contains 15 residues. The germline CDR1 and CDR2 sequences are DFQATT and SNEGSKA (reference sequence). Trimming at V came to 0 bases and at J to 4 bases, leaving 7 bases not matched to a gene.

This chain uses TRBV6-5 with TRBJ2-7; the D call may be TRBD1 or TRBD2 (5 bases each). V lost 5 bases and J 2 bases, leaving 13 bases between the germline ends. From germline, CDR1 is MNHEY and CDR2 SVGAGI. The CDR3 is made up of 14 amino acids. The CDR3 reads CASSLTMGAYEQYF. The CDR3 DNA sequence: TGTGCCAGCAGTCTAACAATGGGGGCCTACGAGCAGTACTTC.

This sequence joins TRBV20-1 and TRBJ1-6; TRBD1 might be the D (5 bases). The CDR3 has 15 amino acids. Between the trimmed V and J ends, which lost 5 bases and 6 bases, there was a span of 17 bases. The germline V gene encodes CDR1 DFQATT and CDR2 SNEGSKA (reference sequence). The CDR3 spells CSAPQDPGGNSPLHF. Here the CDR3 DNA reads TGCAGTGCTCCACAGGACCCCGGGGGTAATTCACCCCTCCACTTT.

The gene calls are TRBV10-3 and TRBJ2-7, with 9 nucleotides matching TRBD2. The CDR3 loop spans 12 amino acids. Losses at the gene ends were 10 bases for V and 5 bases for J; bases not matched to a gene: 6. Germline V gives CDR1 ENHRY, CDR2 SYGVKD. This CDR3 reads CATSRTSDEQYF. The CDR3 DNA sequence: TGTGCCACGTCCAGGACTAGCGACGAGCAGTACTTC.

The chain employs TRBV10-3 and TRBJ2-5; TRBD2 might be the D (7 bases). The CDR3 runs to 14 residues. Germline V gene sequence: CDR1 ENHRY, CDR2 SYGVKD. V was cut by 2 bases and J by 5 bases, with 12 bases left in between. The CDR3 is CAISERGGRETQYF. Written as DNA, the CDR3 is TGTGCCATCAGTGAGAGGGGGGGAAGGGAGACCCAGTACTTC.

The chain recombines TRBV20-1 with TRBJ2-7; D is undetermined. With 5 bases removed from V and 4 bases from J, the gap between germline ends came to 18 bases. The CDR3 contains 14 residues. Germline CDR1 is DFQATT and CDR2 is SNEGSKA (reference sequence). The CDR3: CSALAPKSFYEQYF. CDR3 nucleotide sequence: TGCAGTGCTTTGGCCCCCAAGTCCTTTTACGAGCAGTACTTC.

As for this clonotype: This may be a read error, as it is one base from a much larger clone. This chain joins TRBV19 and TRBJ2-7; weak D call: TRBD1 (8 bases). V lost 5 bases and J lost 9, with 20 bases in between. The CDR3 consists of 14 residues. CDR1 and CDR2 from the germline V gene are LNHDA and SQIVND (reference sequence). CDR3 in amino acids: CASSQQGGEERQYF. CDR3 bases: TGTGCCAGTAGTCAACAGGGGGGGGAAGAAAGGCAGTACTTC.

Regarding this clonotype: One end of the junction varies from germline; a read error may be responsible. The rearrangement joins TRBV7-9 to TRBJ2-3; TRBD1 matches 8 bases. Germline CDR1 SEHNR, CDR2 FQNEAQ (reference sequence). The CDR3 runs to 12 residues. For the CDR3, the DNA is TGTGCCAGCAGCTTACCGGACAGGGATATAGCCTTT. It translates to CASSLPDRDIAF.

V usage is TRBV20-1 and J usage is TRBJ2-5, with 7 bases fitting TRBD1. CDR3 size: 13 residues. Germline V gene lookup returns CDR1 DFQATT and CDR2 SNEGSKA (reference sequence). The junction had 9 bases not matched to a gene; V was cut back by 6 bases and J by 5 bases. CDR3 nucleotide sequence: TGCAGTGCCACGGGACAGCCGGTGGAGACCCAGTACTTC. Amino acid sequence: CSATGQPVETQYF.

This sequence joins TRBV28 and TRBJ1-2, with 10 positions matching TRBD1. V was pared by 2 bases and J by 2 bases, with 5 bases of the junction left unmatched. The CDR3 has 16 amino acids. Germline loops: CDR1 MDHEN, CDR2 SYDVKM. The CDR3 DNA is TGTGCCAGCAGTTTAGTAGGGGACAGGGGAAACTATGGCTACACCTTC. Encoded protein: CASSLVGDRGNYGYTF.

This clonotype has a count of ten or more. V is TRBV19 and J is TRBJ1-6; D ambiguous. With 9 bases removed from V and 7 bases from J, the gap between germline ends came to 16 bases. Germline V gene lookup returns CDR1 LNHDA and CDR2 SQIVND (reference sequence). This CDR3 is built from 14 residues. The CDR3 DNA is TGTGCCAGCTCGGTGAGTCACTCAAATTCACCCCTCCACTTT. This sequence encodes CASSVSHSNSPLHF.

V and J are TRBV5-5 and TRBJ2-3; tentatively, D is TRBD1 (7 bases). The V end was cut by 6 bases, the J end by 0 bases, with 11 bases between. The CDR3 extends over 14 amino acids. The V gene's germline CDR1 is SGHKS and CDR2 YYEKEE (reference sequence). The CDR3, as DNA: TGTGCCAGCAAGGAGGGGGCGAGCACAGATACGCAGTATTTT. Its translation: CASKEGASTDTQYF.

This clonotype was recorded many times. The chain links TRBV7-6 to TRBJ1-6; 7 nucleotides align to TRBD1. The V gene's germline CDR1 is SGHVS and CDR2 FNYEAQ. The CDR3 runs 14 residues. The V and J ends lost 5 bases and 5 bases, in that order; junction bases with no gene match: 3. The CDR3: CASSRDRDNSPLHF. The CDR3 nucleotides read TGTGCCAGCAGCCGTGACAGGGATAATTCACCCCTCCACTTT.

This clonotype was observed many times. The chain is built from TRBV3-1 and TRBJ1-1; 7 bases fit TRBD1. CDR3 length: 14 amino acids. V shed 5 bases, J shed 6 bases, and the junction held 9 bases outside the gene matches. Germline-derived CDR1 and CDR2 are LGHDT and YNNKEL (reference sequence). The CDR3 nucleotides read TGTGCCAGCAGCTTCCCAGGGGGGCAGCCTGAAGCTTTCTTT. Its translation is CASSFPGGQPEAFF.

The chain links TRBV9 to TRBJ2-5; D perhaps matches TRBD1 (5 bases). Germline CDR1 SGDLS, CDR2 YYNGEE. The CDR3 has 13 residues. The ends were cut back, 4 bases at V and 5 bases at J, with 12 bases in the middle. The CDR3 nucleotides read TGTGCCAGCAGCCGCGACGCAGGGGAGACCCAGTACTTC. It is translated as CASSRDAGETQYF.

This clonotype has a handful of counts. The rearrangement joins TRBV4-2 to TRBJ2-7; D tentatively reads TRBD1 or TRBD2 (6 bases each). The CDR3 is made up of 15 amino acids. Germline V gene data show CDR1 as LGHNA and CDR2 as YNFKEQ. V gave up 3 bases and J gave up 3 bases, with 15 bases separating them. CDR3 sequence reads: CASSQYRGVSYEQYF. Here the CDR3 DNA reads TGTGCCAGCAGCCAGTATAGGGGGGTTAGCTACGAGCAGTACTTC.

This clonotype appeared many times. The J gene is TRBJ1-3, the V gene TRBV7-6; no clear D. The CDR3 runs 16 residues. CDR1 is SGHVS, CDR2 FNYEAQ, per germline. The germline V and J ends were trimmed by 2 bases and 0 bases, with 11 bases remaining between them. The CDR3 region has the DNA TGTGCCAGCAGCTTAATATCTCCTAACTCTGGAAACACCATATATTTT. Amino acids: CASSLISPNSGNTIYF.

The chain is built from TRBV19 and TRBJ1-5; tentative D call: TRBD1 (5 bases). Trimming cost V 8 bases and J 3 bases, with 14 bases left between them. The CDR3 is made up of 14 amino acids. CDR1 is LNHDA, CDR2 SQIVND, per germline (reference sequence). CDR3 bases: TGTGCCAGTGGGGGGGGTGGTGACAATCAGCCCCAGCATTTT. Translating it yields CASGGGGDNQPQHF.

This clonotype appeared many times. CDR3 residues: CASIRTGNTGELFF. The CDR3 nucleotides are TGTGCCAGCATCCGGACAGGGAACACCGGGGAGCTGTTTTTT. The chain links TRBV6-2 or TRBV6-3 to TRBJ2-2; TRBD1 agrees at 7 bases. Germline-derived CDR1 and CDR2 are MNHEY and SVGEGT. CDR3 length: 14 residues. The ends lost 7 bases at V and 1 base at J; junction bases unmatched: 3.

The rearrangement links TRBV7-8 to TRBJ2-7, with D perhaps being TRBD1 or TRBD2 (6 bases each). Trimming took 1 base from V and 0 from J, leaving 10 bases between them. Germline CDR1 is SGHVS and CDR2 is FQNEAQ. The CDR3 totals 15 residues. The CDR3 region has the DNA TGTGCCAGCAGCTTAGAACAGGGACTCTCCTACGAGCAGTACTTC. Encoded protein: CASSLEQGLSYEQYF.